This T cell receptor (beta chain) was found in a study of cytomegalovirus exposure and HLA in healthy donors. About the study: In an early release, HLA-typed donors contributed some 82 million unique TCR sequences.

PCR amplification relied on 60 Vbeta primers (plus 13 Jbeta primers). TCRdb's table, derived via immunoSEQ multiplex PCR, lists solely in-frame clones and lacks some. The sample has some 130,000 clones, and its top ten clones hold less than 2%. The V gene's germline CDR1 is SGHRS and CDR2 YFSETQ. The length of the CDR3 is 16 residues. V lost 0 bases, J lost 2 bases, and 3 bases stayed unmatched. Input material: PBMCs. The genes are TRBV5-1 and TRBJ1-4; 8 nucleotides align to TRBD1. The receptor's source is a woman in her thirties or forties in good health and CMV-seronegative. The CDR3 reads CASSLGTGSTNEKLFF. In nucleotides, the CDR3 is TGCGCCAGCAGCTTGGGGACAGGGAGCACTAATGAAAAACTGTTTTTT.